The next 28 T cell receptor beta chains were all read from a single sample in a study of patients and donors after allogeneic stem cell transplantation. TCRdb re-called the RT-PCR reads with MiXCR, one entry per CDR3 protein. The repertoire holds hundreds of thousands of distinct CDR3 sequences, with approximately 16% as singletons. Sample: blood, either unsorted or a sorted T cell fraction (not recorded which). The receptors here all came from a human donor who was either an allogeneic HSCT recipient or a stem cell or donor lymphocyte infusion donor (not recorded which). It is not recorded whose cells these are; they may come from a transplant donor.

V gene TRBV7-3 combines with J gene TRBJ2-5; TRBD1 aligns across 8 bases. The CDR3 is 13 residues long. Germline V gives CDR1 SGHTA, CDR2 FQGTGA. The trim removed 1 base at V and 8 bases at J, leaving 3 bases unmatched. CDR3 in DNA: TGTGCCAGCAGCTTAAAAGGACAGGGAACCCAGTACTTC. Translated: CASSLKGQGTQYF.

CDR3 sequence reads: CASSLLSRGKSEAFF. The CDR3 nucleotides are TGTGCCAGCAGTTTATTAAGCAGGGGGAAAAGTGAAGCTTTCTTT. This chain connects TRBV28 to TRBJ1-1; 7 positions match TRBD1. Germline CDR1 is MDHEN and CDR2 is SYDVKM. V trimming: 1 base; J trimming: 7 bases; junction bases outside the gene matches: 9. The CDR3 totals 15 residues.

This clonotype was seen ten or more times. The chain employs TRBV12-3 or TRBV12-4 and TRBJ2-4; no clear D. Between the trimmed V and J ends, which lost 1 base and 5 bases, there was a span of 6 bases. The CDR3 has 13 amino acids. CDR3 coding DNA: TGTGCCAGCAGTTTAGGCAGTCAAAACATTCAGTACTTC. This sequence encodes CASSLGSQNIQYF.

The chain uses TRBV7-9 and TRBJ2-7, with D unresolved. The CDR3 length is 13 residues. V was clipped by 4 bases and J by 4 bases, with 11 bases between them. Germline loops: CDR1 SEHNR, CDR2 FQNEAQ (reference sequence). The CDR3 nucleotides read TGTGCCAGCAGCTCGAATTATCCGTACGAGCAGTACTTC. Translated: CASSSNYPYEQYF.

The V and J genes are TRBV24-1 and TRBJ2-2, with a possible D match to TRBD2 (6 bases). The CDR3 runs to 16 residues. Trimming removed 0 bases from V and 5 bases from J, with 12 bases in between. Germline-derived CDR1 and CDR2 are KGHDR and SFDVKD. The CDR3 region is CATSDLNGGRTGELFF. The CDR3 DNA reads TGTGCCACCAGTGATTTGAACGGGGGAAGGACCGGGGAGCTGTTTTTT.

This clonotype showed up just a few times. This chain uses TRBV7-3 with TRBJ2-3; possible D gene TRBD2, 6 bases. The V end was cut by 1 base, the J end by 4 bases, with 21 bases between. The germline V gene encodes CDR1 SGHTA and CDR2 FQGTGA. This CDR3 comprises 18 residues. In DNA form, the CDR3 reads TGTGCCAGCAGCTTAAAGCCATTCGTCGGCGGGAACCCAGATACGCAGTATTTT. Amino acids: CASSLKPFVGGNPDTQYF. The full variable domain, completed using reference TRBV7-3 and TRBJ2-3, is GAGVSQTPSNKVTEKGKYVELRCDPISGHTALYWYRQSLGQGPEFLIYFQGTGAADDSGLPNDRFFAVRPEGSVSTLKIQRTERGDSAVYLCASSLKPFVGGNPDTQYFGPGTRLTVL.

This clonotype was seen at least ten times. V gene TRBV12-3 or TRBV12-4 combines with J gene TRBJ1-5; D gene unclear. This CDR3 is built from 12 residues. V gave up 5 bases and J gave up 4 bases, with 6 bases separating them. As DNA, the CDR3 is TGTGCCAGCAGTCCATTAAATCAGCCCCAGCATTTT. Residues: CASSPLNQPQHF.

This clonotype was counted at least ten times. The chain employs TRBV4-1 and TRBJ2-7, with 10 nucleotides matching TRBD2. The germline gives CDR1 MGHRA, CDR2 YSYEKL. V shed 1 base, J shed 3 bases, and the junction held 3 bases outside the gene matches. This CDR3 contains 15 residues. The CDR3 here is CASSQGTSGFYEQYF. Here the CDR3 DNA reads TGCGCCAGCAGCCAAGGGACTAGCGGCTTCTACGAGCAGTACTTC.

This sequence joins TRBV5-4 and TRBJ2-5; the D is unclear. Trimming removed 4 bases from V and 2 bases from J, with 12 bases in between. CDR3 length: 14 amino acids. Per germline, CDR1 SGHNT and CDR2 YYREEE (reference sequence). For the CDR3, the DNA is TGTGCCAGCAGCCCCGACCCCCGGCAAGAGACCCAGTACTTC. This codes for CASSPDPRQETQYF.

The CDR3 sequence: CASSTTGENEQFF. As DNA, the CDR3 is TGTGCCAGCAGCACTACAGGGGAGAATGAGCAGTTCTTC. This chain uses TRBV21-1 with TRBJ2-1; TRBD1, as called in the table, went unchecked against the DNA. TRBV21-1 is labeled a pseudogene. The length of the CDR3 is 13 residues.

A few counts support this clonotype. J is TRBJ1-5 and V is TRBV24-1, with 9 positions matching TRBD1. The CDR3 totals 16 residues. V dropped 4 bases and J dropped 3; count of bases not matched to a gene: 6. The germline V gene has CDR1 KGHDR and CDR2 SFDVKD. The CDR3 protein is CATSDPGTGNNQPQHF. CDR3 DNA sequence: TGTGCCACCAGTGACCCCGGGACAGGGAACAATCAGCCCCAGCATTTT.

This sequence joins TRBV6-5 and TRBJ1-6, with D unclear. Per germline, CDR1 MNHEY and CDR2 SVGAGI. With 0 bases removed from V and 7 bases from J, the gap between germline ends came to 4 bases. This CDR3 is 13 amino acids long. CDR3 sequence reads: CASSYSWNSPLHF. In nucleotides, the CDR3 is TGTGCCAGCAGTTACTCGTGGAATTCACCCCTCCACTTT.

V and J are TRBV25-1 and TRBJ2-1; 7 bases map to TRBD1. CDR3 length equals 14 residues. Losses at the gene ends were 8 bases for V and 1 base for J; bases not matched to a gene: 5. Germline loops: CDR1 MGHDK, CDR2 SYGVNS. The CDR3 here is CASSYRGSYNEQFF. DNA of the CDR3: TGTGCCAGCTCCTACAGGGGTTCCTACAATGAGCAGTTCTTC.

This clonotype showed up many times. The rearrangement uses TRBV5-1 and TRBJ1-1; possibly TRBD1 for D (6 bases). Germline V CDR1 and CDR2: SGHRS, YFSETQ. Trimming pared 4 bases from V and 4 bases from J, leaving 14 bases between. The CDR3 length is 14 residues. CDR3 nucleotides: TGCGCCAGCAGCCAGGCGGGAGGGGGCACTGAAGCTTTCTTT. It codes for CASSQAGGGTEAFF.

The genes are TRBV2 and TRBJ2-7; 11 bases line up with TRBD1. Germline V gene sequence: CDR1 SNHLY, CDR2 FYNNEI. The CDR3 has 17 residues. Trimming took 7 bases from V and 0 from J; bases not matched to a gene: 11. This chain's CDR3 is CASKRTGGAVFSYEQYF. The DNA for the CDR3 is TGTGCCAGCAAAAGGACAGGGGGCGCGGTGTTCTCCTACGAGCAGTACTTC.

This clonotype has only a few counts. The chain uses TRBV20-1 and TRBJ1-1; 10 bases line up with TRBD1. The CDR3 length is 14 residues. J lost 4 bases, V lost 4 bases, and 6 bases had no gene match. Germline CDR1 DFQATT, CDR2 SNEGSKA (reference sequence). CDR3 DNA: TGCAGTGCTAACTCCCGGGACAGGGGCACTGAAGCTTTCTTT. Its translation: CSANSRDRGTEAFF.

This clonotype showed up just a few times. This rearrangement joins TRBV5-4 to TRBJ2-4; D possibly corresponds to TRBD2 (5 bases). Trimming removed 2 bases from V and 0 bases from J, with 9 bases in between. The CDR3 loop spans 15 amino acids. Looked up from germline, CDR1 is SGHNT and CDR2 is YYREEE (reference sequence). The CDR3 spells CASSLSGKAKNIQYF. The CDR3, as DNA: TGTGCCAGCAGCTTATCCGGGAAAGCCAAAAACATTCAGTACTTC.

Points on this clonotype: This could be a read error, since a much larger clone is one nucleotide away. J is TRBJ1-5 and V is TRBV2; possible D gene TRBD1, 5 bases. Germline lookup yields CDR1 SNHLY and CDR2 FYNNEI. The CDR3 is made up of 14 amino acids. The CDR3 DNA follows: TGTGCCAGCACACCATTTGGGACCAATCAGCCCCAGCTTTTT. Translated, it gives CASTPFGTNQPQLF. Combining the CDR3 with reference TRBV2 and TRBJ1-5 gives the whole variable domain EPEVTQTPSHQVTQMGQEVILRCVPISNHLYFYWYRQILGQKVEFLVSFYNNEISEKSEIFDDQFSVERPDGSNFTLKIRSTKLEDSAMYFCASTPFGTNQPQLFGDGTRLSIL.

The chain employs TRBV4-3 and TRBJ2-5, with D possibly being TRBD1 (6 bases). Trimming removed 0 bases from V and 5 bases from J, with 13 bases in between. CDR1 is LGHNA and CDR2 is YSLEER in the germline V gene. The CDR3 runs 15 residues. The DNA of the CDR3 is TGCGCCAGCAGCCAAGACTCGCAGGGGTGGGAGACCCAGTACTTC. Its translation is CASSQDSQGWETQYF.

This clonotype was found a few times. The genes are TRBV4-1 and TRBJ1-6, with no clear D. The CDR3 is 15 amino acids. Germline V gives CDR1 MGHRA, CDR2 YSYEKL. Trimming removed 0 bases from V and 6 bases from J, with 9 bases in between. This chain's CDR3 is CASSQDEVINSPLHF. For the CDR3, the DNA is TGCGCCAGCAGCCAAGACGAGGTGATTAATTCACCCCTCCACTTT.

This clonotype showed up just a few times. This chain joins TRBV11-2 and TRBJ1-5; D is uncertain. The CDR3 has 13 residues. Trimming removed 4 bases from V and 4 bases from J, with 8 bases in between. Germline CDR1 and CDR2: SGHAT and FQNNGV. The CDR3, as DNA: TGTGCCAGCAGCTCACGACGGAATCAGCCCCAGCATTTT. This codes for CASSSRRNQPQHF.

This clonotype was seen a few times. This chain uses TRBV5-1 with TRBJ2-7; D possibly uses TRBD1 or TRBD2 (5 bases each). Germline V gene lookup returns CDR1 SGHRS and CDR2 YFSETQ. Trimming cost V 4 bases and J 2 bases, with 19 bases left between them. The CDR3 spans 16 residues. The CDR3 DNA reads TGCGCCAGCAGCCTCCCCCCCGGGACGGTTCCCTACGAGCAGTACTTC. This encodes CASSLPPGTVPYEQYF.

Many counts were recorded for this clonotype. The J gene is TRBJ2-1, the V gene TRBV5-1; no definite D call. Germline-derived CDR1 and CDR2 are SGHRS and YFSETQ. V was shortened by 0 bases and J by 1 base, with 14 bases between the two germline ends. The CDR3 is made up of 17 amino acids. CDR3 nucleotides: TGCGCCAGCAGCTTGGGCCCAATTTCCGGGTCCTACAATGAGCAGTTCTTC. It codes for CASSLGPISGSYNEQFF.

The V and J genes are TRBV6-5 and TRBJ2-7, with 7 bases matching TRBD1. Losses at the gene ends were 2 bases for V and 9 bases for J; bases not matched to a gene: 13. Germline assignment: CDR1 MNHEY and CDR2 SVGAGI. The CDR3 covers 15 residues. As DNA, the CDR3 is TGTGCCAGCAGTTACGGTGGGACAGTTGTTTTCGGGCAGTACTTC. Translation: CASSYGGTVVFGQYF.

The chain joins TRBV5-8 to TRBJ2-7; D not certain. The CDR3 loop spans 11 amino acids. Germline CDR1 SGHTS, CDR2 YDEGEE. The V and J ends lost 4 bases and 5 bases respectively, with 7 bases between them. The CDR3 reads CASSRKNEQYF. The CDR3 bases are TGTGCCAGCAGCCGGAAGAACGAGCAGTACTTC.

This clonotype has just a few counts. The chain carries TRBV5-6 and TRBJ2-1; D is ambiguous. Germline V gene data show CDR1 as SGHDT and CDR2 as YYEEEE. CDR3 length equals 12 residues. The V end was cut by 0 bases, the J end by 8 bases, with 6 bases between. CDR3 nucleotide sequence: TGTGCCAGCAGCTTGGCCGACTATGAGCAGTTCTTC. It translates to CASSLADYEQFF.

This clonotype was detected only a few times. J is TRBJ1-1 and V is TRBV5-1, with 9 bases that match TRBD1. CDR3 length equals 14 residues. J lost 6 bases, V lost 0 bases, and 3 bases had no gene match. The germline gives CDR1 SGHRS, CDR2 YFSETQ. The CDR3 DNA is TGCGCCAGCAGCTTGGAGACAGGGGGTCCTGAAGCTTTCTTT. Amino acids: CASSLETGGPEAFF.

This clonotype was recorded many times. The V gene is TRBV3-1, the J gene TRBJ1-1; D call uncertain. Trimming took off 4 bases at V and 0 bases at J, with 6 bases between the two ends. The germline CDR1 and CDR2 sequences are LGHDT and YNNKEL (reference sequence). This CDR3 region has 13 residues. The CDR3 DNA follows: TGTGCCAGCAGCCCCTACATGAACACTGAAGCTTTCTTT. Translating gives CASSPYMNTEAFF. The variable domain in full, with the rest retrieved from reference TRBV3-1 and TRBJ1-1, is DTAVSQTPKYLVTQMGNDKSIKCEQNLGHDTMYWYKQDSKKFLKIMFSYNNKELIINETVPNRFSPKSPDKAHLNLHINSLELGDSAVYFCASSPYMNTEAFFGQGTRLTVV.